This TCR beta chain was recovered during a study of tumor T cells in aggressive B-cell lymphoma. The method was immunoSEQ multiplex PCR; TCRdb's version includes in-frame clones alone and lacks a portion of them. The sample holds under 4,500 clones; 86% are singletons and the top ten take roughly 3.6%. This CDR3 is built from 16 residues. The ends lost 3 bases at V and 8 bases at J; junction bases unmatched: 11. Germline V gene lookup returns CDR1 LNHDA and CDR2 SQIVND (reference sequence). This clone was seen more than once but under ten times. The chain recombines TRBV19 with TRBJ1-4; TRBD1 matches at 8 bases. The sequenced sample consisted of tumor tissue. The sequence derives from an adult with diffuse large B cell lymphoma. The CDR3: CASSIPLWTGQEKLFF. CDR3 in DNA: TGTGCCAGTAGTATCCCCCTTTGGACAGGGCAGGAAAAACTGTTTTTT.